Presented here are 19 T cell receptor beta chains from one specimen sequenced in a study of blood T cell repertoires in COVID-19. TCRdb keeps only in-frame clones here, not all; method: immunoSEQ multiplex PCR. The sample consists of around 190,000 clones, 70% to 90% of them appearing once. The sequencing input was peripheral blood. Every receptor here comes from a man aged 50 to 59 with COVID-19, enrolled during active disease.

This clone came up once. This sequence joins TRBV7-9 and TRBJ2-1, with TRBD2 matching 9 bases. J was trimmed by 2 bases and V by 5 bases; bases with no gene match: 4. Per germline, CDR1 SEHNR and CDR2 FQNEAQ (reference sequence). This CDR3 has 15 residues. CDR3 coding DNA: TGTGCCAGCAGCCATAGCGGGAGCACCTACAATGAGCAGTTCTTC. Amino acid sequence: CASSHSGSTYNEQFF.

The chain employs TRBV19 and TRBJ1-3; D gene ambiguous. This CDR3 has 15 residues. V was cut by 3 bases and J by 0 bases, with 9 bases left in between. Germline CDR1 is LNHDA and CDR2 is SQIVND (reference sequence). CDR3 amino acids: CASSIIGISGNTIYF. The CDR3 DNA reads TGTGCCAGTAGTATTATCGGGATCTCTGGAAACACCATATATTTT.

V and J are TRBV19 and TRBJ2-7; 7 positions match TRBD1. The CDR3 has 14 amino acids. The junction had 6 bases not matched to a gene; V was cut back by 5 bases and J by 2 bases. Germline CDR1 reads LNHDA; CDR2 reads SQIVND (reference sequence). CDR3 nucleotides: TGTGCCAGTAGTCCGGGACAGTTGACCTACGAGCAGTACTTC. Translating it yields CASSPGQLTYEQYF.

The chain employs TRBV5-4 and TRBJ2-3, with D possibly TRBD2 on 6 matching bases. Germline values: CDR1 SGHNT, CDR2 YYREEE (reference sequence). The CDR3 is 15 amino acids. Trimming stripped 0 bases from V and 2 bases from J, with 10 bases between. CDR3 sequence (DNA): TGTGCCAGCAGCTTGGCACGGGAGTCCACAGATACGCAGTATTTT. Encoded protein: CASSLARESTDTQYF.

J is TRBJ1-4 and V is TRBV7-9; D is perhaps TRBD1 (6 bases). Germline loops: CDR1 SEHNR, CDR2 FQNEAQ (reference sequence). CDR3 length: 15 residues. Trimming left V 3 bases short and J 8 bases short, with 16 bases between. The CDR3 region has the DNA TGTGCCAGCAGCTTGCCGGACAGCCCAAAAGAAAAACTGTTTTTT. Its translation is CASSLPDSPKEKLFF. Combining the CDR3 with reference TRBV7-9 and TRBJ1-4 gives the whole variable domain DTGVSQNPRHKITKRGQNVTFRCDPISEHNRLYWYRQTLGQGPEFLTYFQNEAQLEKSRLLSDRFSAERPKGSFSTLEIQRTEQGDSAMYLCASSLPDSPKEKLFFGSGTQLSVL.

The V call is TRBV6-5, the J call TRBJ2-3; TRBD2 matches at 10 bases. V dropped 6 bases and J dropped 2; count of bases not matched to a gene: 5. The CDR3 covers 15 residues. Per the germline V gene, CDR1 is MNHEY and CDR2 is SVGAGI. The CDR3 DNA is TGTGCCAGCAGAAAACTAGCGGGGACCACAGATACGCAGTATTTT. Translated: CASRKLAGTTDTQYF.

The V and J genes are TRBV5-1 and TRBJ2-2; 9 nucleotides match TRBD1. This CDR3 has 14 amino acids. CDR1 is SGHRS, CDR2 YFSETQ, per germline. V shed 3 bases and J 6 bases; nucleotides not matched to a gene: 3. CDR3 loop: CASSWTGVAGELFF. Written as DNA, the CDR3 is TGCGCCAGCAGCTGGACAGGGGTGGCCGGGGAGCTGTTTTTT.

The rearrangement joins TRBV20-1 to TRBJ2-7, with D possibly being TRBD1 (5 bases). CDR1 is DFQATT and CDR2 is SNEGSKA in the germline V gene (reference sequence). The germline V and J ends were trimmed by 3 bases and 0 bases, with 15 bases remaining between them. There are 15 residues in the CDR3. CDR3: CSASHGDSRSYEQYF. CDR3 in DNA: TGCAGTGCTAGTCATGGCGACAGCCGCTCCTACGAGCAGTACTTC.

The chain couples TRBV10-3 to TRBJ2-3, with TRBD2 matching over 7 bases. The CDR3 length is 14 residues. V shed 8 bases and J 5 bases; nucleotides not matched to a gene: 10. Germline CDR1 is ENHRY and CDR2 is SYGVKD. CDR3 in amino acids: CAIGGTRGEDTQYF. CDR3 in DNA: TGTGCCATCGGGGGGACCCGGGGGGAAGATACGCAGTATTTT.

The rearrangement uses TRBV19 and TRBJ2-5, with 8 bases that match TRBD1. CDR3 length: 15 amino acids. The germline V gene has CDR1 LNHDA and CDR2 SQIVND (reference sequence). Trimming removed 3 bases from V and 5 bases from J; junction bases left unmatched: 8. CDR3 in DNA: TGTGCCAGTAGTATCGCTCAGGGGGCAGTGGAGACCCAGTACTTC. It translates to CASSIAQGAVETQYF.

For the CDR3, the DNA is TGTGCCAGCAGCCAAGATCGGAGTAGCGGGGGGAGCTCCTACGAGCAGTACTTC. It specifies CASSQDRSSGGSSYEQYF. The rearrangement links TRBV4-2 to TRBJ2-7, with 10 bases fitting TRBD2. The ends lost 0 bases at V and 0 bases at J; junction bases unmatched: 8. The CDR3 totals 18 residues. Germline V CDR1 and CDR2: LGHNA, YNFKEQ.

This rearrangement joins TRBV7-4 to TRBJ2-7, with 8 bases aligning to TRBD1. The CDR3 runs to 16 residues. The V gene end was trimmed by 4 bases and the J gene end by 5 bases; junction bases not matched to a gene: 13. Germline loops: CDR1 SGHVT, CDR2 SQSDAQ. The CDR3 region has the DNA TGTGCCAGCAGCTCCAGGACAGGGCCGTTCCGAGACGAGCAGTACTTC. Amino acids: CASSSRTGPFRDEQYF.

The rearrangement uses TRBV5-6 and TRBJ2-1; 10 nucleotides agree with TRBD1. The V and J ends lost 4 bases and 13 bases, in that order; junction bases with no gene match: 5. The CDR3 is 12 amino acids. The germline V gene encodes CDR1 SGHDT and CDR2 YYEEEE. Written as DNA, the CDR3 is TGTGCCAGCAGCGCGGACAGGGGGGATCAGTTCTTC. Translating it yields CASSADRGDQFF.

This rearrangement joins TRBV6-2 or TRBV6-3 to TRBJ2-5; 12 nucleotides agree with TRBD2. Trimming took 6 bases from V and 5 from J; bases not matched to a gene: 7. This CDR3 region has 15 residues. Germline V CDR1 and CDR2: MNHEY, SVGEGT. This chain's CDR3 is CASSRLAGVRETQYF. As DNA, the CDR3 is TGTGCCAGCAGCCGACTAGCGGGAGTGCGGGAGACCCAGTACTTC.

V gene TRBV7-2 combines with J gene TRBJ2-3; 7 positions agree with TRBD2. CDR3 size: 14 residues. Germline assignment: CDR1 SGHTA and CDR2 FQGNSA. The V gene end was trimmed by 5 bases and the J gene end by 5 bases; junction bases not matched to a gene: 7. The CDR3 sequence: CASSQGAGVDTQYF. The DNA for the CDR3 is TGTGCCAGCAGCCAAGGGGCGGGGGTAGATACGCAGTATTTT.

The V and J genes are TRBV9 and TRBJ1-4; 7 bases map to TRBD1. Looked up from germline, CDR1 is SGDLS and CDR2 is YYNGEE. Trimming took 0 bases from V and 5 from J; bases not matched to a gene: 1. The CDR3 has 14 amino acids. The CDR3 DNA reads as TGTGCCAGCAGCGTAGACAGGGGAAATGAAAAACTGTTTTTT. This sequence encodes CASSVDRGNEKLFF. The variable domain in full, completed from reference TRBV9 and TRBJ1-4, reads DSGVTQTPKHLITATGQRVTLRCSPRSGDLSVYWYQQSLDQGLQFLIQYYNGEERAKGNILERFSAQQFPDLHSELNLSSLELGDSALYFCASSVDRGNEKLFFGSGTQLSVL.

The chain combines TRBV5-1 with TRBJ2-5; 9 bases match TRBD2. J was trimmed by 1 base and V by 0 bases; bases with no gene match: 10. Looked up from germline, CDR1 is SGHRS and CDR2 is YFSETQ. The CDR3 sequence is 18 residues long. DNA for the CDR3: TGCGCCAGCAGCTTGGCCGGGACTAGCTGGGGGGCCCAAGAGACCCAGTACTTC. It yields the protein CASSLAGTSWGAQETQYF.

V gene TRBV27 combines with J gene TRBJ2-2; a possible D gene is TRBD1 (6 bases). V shed 1 base and J shed 4 bases, with 7 bases lying between them. Germline V gene data show CDR1 as MNHEY and CDR2 as SMNVEV (reference sequence). The CDR3 is 14 residues long. CDR3 residues: CASSLLGGTGELFF. CDR3 nucleotides: TGTGCCAGCAGTTTATTAGGGGGCACCGGGGAGCTGTTTTTT.

For this clone: Other DNA sequences in this sample translate to the same CDR3. The gene calls are TRBV28 and TRBJ1-5; 9 nucleotides match TRBD1. The CDR3 spans 13 residues. Germline values: CDR1 MDHEN, CDR2 SYDVKM. J was trimmed by 4 bases and V by 6 bases; bases with no gene match: 1. Here the CDR3 reads CASSGQGNQPQHF. Here the CDR3 DNA reads TGTGCCAGCAGCGGACAGGGGAATCAGCCCCAGCATTTT.